Below are 16 T cell receptor beta chains sequenced from a single sample in a study of blood T cell repertoires in COVID-19. The method was immunoSEQ multiplex PCR; TCRdb's version includes in-frame clones alone and lacks a portion of them. The data show 250,000 or so clones, roughly 90% seen once. Sequencing was carried out using peripheral blood. The receptors come from a man between 60 and 75 years old with acute or convalescent COVID-19.

This clone appeared a few times. The chain carries TRBV5-5 and TRBJ2-1; 10 bases fit TRBD2. The CDR3 has 16 amino acids. CDR1 and CDR2 (germline): SGHKS, YYEKEE (reference sequence). V gave up 0 bases and J gave up 4 bases; unmatched junction bases: 4. CDR3 nucleotide sequence: TGTGCCAGCAGCTTGGTTAGCGGGAGGATTTACAATGAGCAGTTCTTC. Translation: CASSLVSGRIYNEQFF.

The rearrangement uses TRBV7-9 and TRBJ1-4, with 7 bases matching TRBD1. Germline assignment: CDR1 SEHNR and CDR2 FQNEAQ (reference sequence). The J segment lost 3 bases and the V segment lost 2 bases, leaving 12 bases of the junction unmatched. The CDR3 loop spans 18 amino acids. Written as DNA, the CDR3 is TGTGCCAGCAGCTTAAGGGCGGAATTTCAGGGGGCTAATGAAAAACTGTTTTTT. The encoded protein is CASSLRAEFQGANEKLFF.

The chain links TRBV19 to TRBJ1-4, with 9 bases fitting TRBD1. Germline assignment: CDR1 LNHDA and CDR2 SQIVND (reference sequence). The CDR3 runs to 12 residues. V shed 11 bases, J shed 14 bases, and the junction held 12 bases outside the gene matches. For the CDR3, the DNA is TGTGCCTCAAAAGGGCTCGGGACAGGGCTGTTTTTT. It encodes CASKGLGTGLFF.

The genes are TRBV5-1 and TRBJ1-2; maybe TRBD1 (5 bases). V was clipped by 0 bases and J by 4 bases, with 13 bases between them. This CDR3 region has 15 residues. CDR1 is SGHRS and CDR2 is YFSETQ in the germline V gene. The CDR3 here is CASSLVQGGGYGYTF. Written as DNA, the CDR3 is TGCGCCAGCAGCTTGGTTCAGGGCGGTGGCTATGGCTACACCTTC.

The table lists this clone with a few counts. CDR3 sequence (DNA): TGCGCCAGCAGGAACCCAGGGGGAGAAGCTTTCTTT. Translation gives CASRNPGGEAFF. This chain links TRBV5-1 with TRBJ1-1; 7 bases line up with TRBD1. V dropped 5 bases and J dropped 8; count of bases not matched to a gene: 6. CDR1 is SGHRS, CDR2 YFSETQ, per germline. The CDR3 is made up of 12 amino acids.

The rearrangement links TRBV9 to TRBJ1-5; the D gene is possibly TRBD1 (5 bases). Germline CDR1 SGDLS, CDR2 YYNGEE. This CDR3 spans 16 amino acids. V dropped 4 bases and J dropped 0 bases, with 14 bases sitting between them. DNA of the CDR3: TGTGCCAGCAGCAGTGGAGGGGACCATAGCAATCAGCCCCAGCATTTT. This encodes CASSSGGDHSNQPQHF.

J is TRBJ2-4 and V is TRBV3-1 (or the pseudogene TRBV3-2); the D gene is possibly TRBD1 (6 bases). Trimming cost V 3 bases and J 6 bases, with 15 bases left between them. Germline V CDR1 and CDR2: LGHDT, YNNKEL (reference sequence). CDR3 size: 15 residues. The CDR3 nucleotides read TGTGCCAGCAGCCAGAGGGGGACCGAGGGAAACATTCAGTACTTC. It yields the protein CASSQRGTEGNIQYF.

The chain recombines TRBV20-1 with TRBJ1-4; perhaps TRBD1 as D (6 bases). Per germline, CDR1 DFQATT and CDR2 SNEGSKA (reference sequence). Deletions cut 3 bases from V and 8 bases from J, with 16 bases between. There are 14 residues in the CDR3. The CDR3 region is CSASDTGYREKLFF. Written as DNA, the CDR3 is TGCAGTGCTAGTGACACAGGGTATCGGGAAAAACTGTTTTTT.

In DNA form, the CDR3 reads TGTGCCAGCAGTTACGAGGTAGCGGGAGTTAATGAGCAGTTCTTC. Its translation: CASSYEVAGVNEQFF. The chain joins TRBV6-2 or TRBV6-3 to TRBJ2-1; 9 bases map to TRBD2. V lost 2 bases, J lost 7 bases, and 6 bases stayed unmatched. The CDR3 runs to 15 residues. The germline CDR1 and CDR2 sequences are MNHEY and SVGEGT.

The chain has TRBV4-1 and TRBJ2-1; D may be TRBD2 (5 bases). This CDR3 comprises 17 residues. Trimming removed 1 base from V and 4 bases from J, with 17 bases in between. Germline V CDR1 and CDR2: MGHRA, YSYEKL. The CDR3 DNA follows: TGCGCCAGCAGCCAAGGGGGAGCGCGCGGCAGATACAATGAGCAGTTCTTC. Translated: CASSQGGARGRYNEQFF.

The chain uses TRBV5-4 and TRBJ2-7; 9 positions agree with TRBD2. The junction had 2 bases not matched to a gene; V was cut back by 1 base and J by 3 bases. Germline assignment: CDR1 SGHNT and CDR2 YYREEE (reference sequence). The CDR3 has 14 residues. Here the CDR3 reads CASSLSGRNYEQYF. DNA for the CDR3: TGTGCCAGCAGCTTGAGCGGGAGGAACTACGAGCAGTACTTC.

The chain uses TRBV19 and TRBJ1-6, with 7 bases fitting TRBD1. CDR3 length: 14 residues. The V and J ends lost 7 bases and 9 bases, in that order; junction bases with no gene match: 9. Germline V gene data show CDR1 as LNHDA and CDR2 as SQIVND (reference sequence). The CDR3 nucleotides read TGTGCCAGTACCGCTACAGGGGAGAGTTCACCCCTCCACTTT. Residues: CASTATGESSPLHF.

V is TRBV30 and J is TRBJ2-1; 7 nucleotides agree with TRBD2. This CDR3 region has 17 residues. Unmatched junction bases numbered 13, after V lost 1 base and J lost 4 bases. Germline CDR1 and CDR2: GTSNPN and SVGIG (reference sequence). The CDR3 protein is CAWSAPGASGGYNEQFF. CDR3 in DNA: TGTGCCTGGAGTGCGCCTGGGGCTAGCGGAGGATACAATGAGCAGTTCTTC. The full variable domain, with the rest looked up from reference TRBV30 and TRBJ2-1, is SQTIHQWPATLVQPVGSPLSLECTVEGTSNPNLYWYRQAAGRGLQLLFYSVGIGQISSEVPQNLSASRPQDRQFILSSKKLLLSDSGFYLCAWSAPGASGGYNEQFFGPGTRLTVL.

The J gene is TRBJ1-6, the V gene TRBV4-1, with a tentative D call TRBD1 (6 bases). Trimming shortened V by 0 bases and J by 9 bases, and 15 bases separated the two germline ends. Germline CDR1 is MGHRA and CDR2 is YSYEKL. CDR3 length: 16 residues. The CDR3 sequence: CASSQDSAGDPSPLHF. The CDR3 coding sequence is TGCGCCAGCAGCCAAGATTCCGCAGGGGACCCTTCACCCCTCCACTTT.

The J gene is TRBJ2-7, the V gene TRBV10-3, with D possibly being TRBD2 (6 bases). The length of the CDR3 is 12 residues. Germline V gene sequence: CDR1 ENHRY, CDR2 SYGVKD. V was trimmed by 10 bases and J by 7 bases, leaving 17 bases between them. In nucleotides, the CDR3 is TGTGCCAGCGGGACTCCTTTTTTGGAGCAGTACTTC. It encodes CASGTPFLEQYF.

V is TRBV5-4 and J is TRBJ1-2; the D gene is possibly TRBD1 (5 bases). CDR3 size: 13 residues. Trimming removed 4 bases from V and 6 bases from J, with 13 bases in between. The V gene's germline CDR1 is SGHNT and CDR2 YYREEE (reference sequence). The CDR3 loop reads CASSPPGGDGYTF. The CDR3, as DNA: TGTGCCAGCAGCCCCCCCGGGGGGGATGGCTACACCTTC.